This note documents a single T cell receptor beta chain sequence. Only in-frame clones appear in the TCRdb table, and some are missing; sequencing was by immunoSEQ multiplex PCR. The table lists 140,000 to 150,000 clones, 89% of them singletons. CDR1 is LGHNT, CDR2 FRNRAP, per germline. This CDR3 comprises 13 residues. V was trimmed by 2 bases and J by 5 bases, leaving 9 bases between them. These data originate in a study of T cell responses to AZD1222 COVID-19 vaccine. The receptor's source is an adult in good health. This chain connects TRBV12-5 to TRBJ1-1, with D maybe TRBD1 (5 bases). The specimen was peripheral blood, collected on day 0 of AZD1222 vaccination. The CDR3 sequence: CASGLSGRTEAFF. The CDR3 DNA reads TGTGCTAGTGGTTTGTCAGGGCGTACTGAAGCTTTCTTT.